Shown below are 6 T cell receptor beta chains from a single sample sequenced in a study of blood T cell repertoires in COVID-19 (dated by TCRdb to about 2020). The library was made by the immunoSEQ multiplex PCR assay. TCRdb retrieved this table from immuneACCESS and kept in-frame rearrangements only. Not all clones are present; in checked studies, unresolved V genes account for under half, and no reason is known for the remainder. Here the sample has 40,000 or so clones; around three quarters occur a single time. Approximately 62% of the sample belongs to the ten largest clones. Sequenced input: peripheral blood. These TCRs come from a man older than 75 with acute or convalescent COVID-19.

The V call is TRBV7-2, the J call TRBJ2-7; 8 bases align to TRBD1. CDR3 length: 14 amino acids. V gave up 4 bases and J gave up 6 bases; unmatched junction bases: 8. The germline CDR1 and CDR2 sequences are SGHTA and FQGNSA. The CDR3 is CASSYGQGNGEQYF. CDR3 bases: TGTGCCAGCAGCTACGGACAGGGTAACGGCGAGCAGTACTTC.

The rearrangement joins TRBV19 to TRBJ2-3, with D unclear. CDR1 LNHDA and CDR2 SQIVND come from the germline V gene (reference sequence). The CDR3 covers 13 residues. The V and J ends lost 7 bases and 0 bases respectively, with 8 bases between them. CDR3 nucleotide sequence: TGTGCCAGTAAAGAGAGAAGCACAGATACGCAGTATTTT. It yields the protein CASKERSTDTQYF. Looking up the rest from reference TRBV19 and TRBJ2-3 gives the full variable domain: DGGITQSPKYLFRKEGQNVTLSCEQNLNHDAMYWYRQDPGQGLRLIYYSQIVNDFQKGDIAEGYSVSREKKESFPLTVTSAQKNPTAFYLCASKERSTDTQYFGPGTRLTVL.

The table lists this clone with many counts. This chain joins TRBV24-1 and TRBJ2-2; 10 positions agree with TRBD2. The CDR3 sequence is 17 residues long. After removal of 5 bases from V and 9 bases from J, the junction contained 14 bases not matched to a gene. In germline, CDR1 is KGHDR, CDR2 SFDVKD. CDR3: CATSGLSLAGASRELFF. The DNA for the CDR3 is TGTGCCACCAGTGGTCTTTCCCTAGCGGGAGCTTCCCGGGAGCTGTTTTTT.

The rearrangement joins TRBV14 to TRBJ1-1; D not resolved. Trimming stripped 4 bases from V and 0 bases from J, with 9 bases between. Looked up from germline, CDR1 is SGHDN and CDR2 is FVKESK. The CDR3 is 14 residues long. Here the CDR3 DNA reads TGTGCCAGCAGCCGGAACAGCATGAACACTGAAGCTTTCTTT. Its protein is CASSRNSMNTEAFF.

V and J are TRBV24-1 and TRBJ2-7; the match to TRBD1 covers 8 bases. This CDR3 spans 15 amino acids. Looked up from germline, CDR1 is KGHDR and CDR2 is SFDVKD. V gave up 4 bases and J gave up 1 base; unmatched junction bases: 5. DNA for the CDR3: TGTGCCACCAGTGAGGACAGGGTTGTATCCTACGAGCAGTACTTC. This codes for CATSEDRVVSYEQYF.

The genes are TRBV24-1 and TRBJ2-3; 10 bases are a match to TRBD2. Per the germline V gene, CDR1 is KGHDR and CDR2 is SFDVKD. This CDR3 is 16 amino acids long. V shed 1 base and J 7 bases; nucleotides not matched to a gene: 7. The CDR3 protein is CATSDFTSGEGNTQYF. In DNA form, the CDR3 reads TGTGCCACCAGTGATTTTACTAGCGGGGAGGGGAATACGCAGTATTTT.